These 19 T cell receptor beta chains came from one sample sequenced in a study of control samples from healthy donors and cancer patients. Generated by immunoSEQ multiplex PCR, the TCRdb table keeps only in-frame clones and is missing some. The sample lists about 27,000 clones; just over 90% were seen once. The specimen was PBMCs. These TCRs come from a man between 50 and 59 years old with lung cancer.

Regarding this clone: An end of the junction differs from the germline gene, which may be a read error. This chain links TRBV27 with TRBJ2-1, with 7 bases fitting TRBD1. This CDR3 contains 13 residues. Germline V CDR1 and CDR2: MNHEY, SMNVEV (reference sequence). The CDR3 reads CASSSTGTSPFLF. CDR3 DNA sequence: TGTGCCAGCAGTTCGACAGGGACCAGCCCCTTTCTCTTC.

The chain joins TRBV24-1 to TRBJ2-2, with TRBD1 as a possible D gene (5 bases). Looked up from germline, CDR1 is KGHDR and CDR2 is SFDVKD. V lost 1 base and J 0 bases, leaving 8 bases between the germline ends. This CDR3 is 16 amino acids long. The chain's CDR3 is CATSDFAGSNTGELFF. CDR3 sequence (DNA): TGTGCCACCAGTGATTTTGCAGGGTCGAACACCGGGGAGCTGTTTTTT.

This clone has just one count. The chain combines TRBV19 with TRBJ1-1; no definite D call. Trimming removed 3 bases at V and 3 bases at J, with 8 bases between. Germline CDR1 is LNHDA and CDR2 is SQIVND (reference sequence). CDR3 length: 13 residues. CDR3 nucleotide sequence: TGTGCCAGTAGTATCCTTGGGGACACTGAAGCTTTCTTT. The encoded protein is CASSILGDTEAFF.

The rearrangement uses TRBV7-2 and TRBJ2-1; 7 bases are a match to TRBD1. CDR1 is SGHTA, CDR2 FQGNSA, per germline. The CDR3 consists of 13 residues. The V segment lost 2 bases and the J segment 14 bases; nucleotides outside the gene matches: 9. In DNA, the CDR3 is TGTGCCAGCAGCTTAAGTCGGGACAGAACGAAGTTCTTC. Protein sequence: CASSLSRDRTKFF.

The chain is built from TRBV11-3 and TRBJ2-1; 12 nucleotides agree with TRBD2. Germline CDR1 reads SGHNT; CDR2 reads YENEEA. Trimming at V came to 4 bases and at J to 6 bases, leaving 4 bases not matched to a gene. This CDR3 contains 15 residues. This chain's CDR3 is CASSSGLAGINEQFF. CDR3 coding DNA: TGTGCCAGCAGCTCCGGACTAGCGGGGATCAATGAGCAGTTCTTC.

The chain has TRBV5-4 and TRBJ2-3, with TRBD2 matching 7 bases. V lost 4 bases, J lost 6 bases, and 8 bases stayed unmatched. The CDR3 length is 14 residues. CDR1 is SGHNT, CDR2 YYREEE, per germline (reference sequence). CDR3 amino acids: CASSQGGGVDTQYF. CDR3 DNA sequence: TGTGCCAGCAGCCAGGGCGGGGGTGTGGATACGCAGTATTTT.

The chain uses TRBV29-1 and TRBJ1-1; tentative D call: TRBD1 (5 bases). CDR3 length: 13 residues. Germline V gene lookup returns CDR1 SQVTM and CDR2 ANQGSEA. Trimming removed 7 bases from V and 8 bases from J, with 20 bases in between. The CDR3 protein is CSALRGARLEAFF. CDR3 DNA: TGCAGCGCACTCCGGGGCGCTAGACTCGAAGCTTTCTTT.

The chain joins TRBV10-3 to TRBJ1-1, with no clear D. The V gene lost 0 bases and the J gene lost 13 bases, with 15 bases spanning the gap. This CDR3 comprises 13 residues. CDR1 and CDR2 from the germline V gene are ENHRY and SYGVKD. DNA for the CDR3: TGTGCCATCAGTGAGTCGACTCGGGAGGGTGGTTTCTTT. Its translation is CAISESTREGGFF.

The chain links TRBV6-5 to TRBJ1-5; D is possibly TRBD1 (6 bases). Germline V gives CDR1 MNHEY, CDR2 SVGAGI. The CDR3 is 14 amino acids. V dropped 2 bases and J dropped 6 bases, with 11 bases sitting between them. The CDR3 loop reads CASSYGQGSQPQHF. The CDR3 DNA is TGTGCCAGCAGTTACGGGCAGGGGAGTCAGCCCCAGCATTTT.

The chain joins TRBV6-5 to TRBJ2-2, with D tentatively TRBD1 (5 bases). Germline CDR1 and CDR2: MNHEY and SVGAGI. The CDR3 runs 16 residues. Trimming took off 0 bases at V and 1 base at J, with 9 bases between the two ends. CDR3 region: CASSYSAGWNTGELFF. Here the CDR3 DNA reads TGTGCCAGCAGTTACTCGGCAGGGTGGAACACCGGGGAGCTGTTTTTT.

This chain connects TRBV7-2 to TRBJ2-1, with 13 bases matching TRBD2. This CDR3 contains 15 residues. In germline, CDR1 is SGHTA, CDR2 FQGNSA. V shed 5 bases and J 6 bases; nucleotides not matched to a gene: 4. The CDR3: CASSPGLAGVNEQFF. As DNA, the CDR3 is TGTGCCAGCAGCCCCGGACTAGCGGGGGTCAATGAGCAGTTCTTC. Based on the CDR3 plus reference TRBV7-2 and TRBJ2-1, the full variable domain is GAGVSQSPSNKVTEKGKDVELRCDPISGHTALYWYRQSLGQGLEFLIYFQGNSAPDKSGLPSDRFSAERTGGSVSTLTIQRTQQEDSAVYLCASSPGLAGVNEQFFGPGTRLTVL.

The V and J genes are TRBV19 and TRBJ2-5, with 12 bases that match TRBD2. CDR3 length equals 18 residues. CDR1 LNHDA and CDR2 SQIVND come from the germline V gene (reference sequence). V shed 0 bases and J 6 bases; nucleotides not matched to a gene: 11. The CDR3 region is CASSIDSITSGGMKTQYF. The CDR3 DNA is TGTGCCAGTAGTATAGATTCGATAACTAGCGGGGGGATGAAGACCCAGTACTTC.

V is TRBV19 and J is TRBJ2-1; no definite D call. The CDR3 loop spans 16 amino acids. V lost 5 bases and J lost 9, with 23 bases in between. Germline V lookup: CDR1 LNHDA, CDR2 SQIVND (reference sequence). Written as DNA, the CDR3 is TGTGCCAGTAGTTTGACGGTCCCAGATATTTTACGTGAGCAGTTCTTC. As protein: CASSLTVPDILREQFF.

The chain combines TRBV6-1 with TRBJ2-3, with D unresolved. CDR3 length: 14 residues. V lost 1 base and J lost 0, with 5 bases in between. CDR1 and CDR2 from the germline V gene are MNHNS and SASEGT. The CDR3 DNA sequence: TGTGCCAGCAGTGAAGGGGCTAGCACAGATACGCAGTATTTT. Protein sequence: CASSEGASTDTQYF.

This clone was seen more than once but under ten times. This rearrangement joins TRBV6-5 to TRBJ2-7; the D is unclear. Germline CDR1 reads MNHEY; CDR2 reads SVGAGI. There are 15 residues in the CDR3. V was shortened by 8 bases and J by 1 base, with 18 bases between the two germline ends. The CDR3 nucleotides are TGTGCCAGCGGCCTAGACCCGCAGCGATCCTACGAGCAGTACTTC. This gives the protein CASGLDPQRSYEQYF.

The rearrangement uses TRBV5-4 and TRBJ2-5; D is unresolved. The CDR3 runs 13 residues. Trimming cost V 1 base and J 4 bases, with 8 bases left between them. CDR1 and CDR2 (germline): SGHNT, YYREEE (reference sequence). CDR3 amino acids: CASSLFSGETQYF. In DNA form, the CDR3 reads TGTGCCAGCAGCTTGTTTTCTGGAGAGACCCAGTACTTC.

The CDR3 DNA reads as TGTGCCAGCAGTTCCGCGGCAGCTTTCTTT. As protein: CASSSAAAFF. V usage is TRBV28 and J usage is TRBJ1-1; D is uncertain. The CDR3 sequence is 10 residues long. Trimming cost V 4 bases and J 10 bases, with 7 bases left between them. The V gene's germline CDR1 is MDHEN and CDR2 SYDVKM. Complete variable domain (other parts from reference TRBV28 and TRBJ1-1): DVKVTQSSRYLVKRTGEKVFLECVQDMDHENMFWYRQDPGLGLRLIYFSYDVKMKEKGDIPEGYSVSREKKERFSLILESASTNQTSMYLCASSSAAAFFGQGTRLTVV.

The chain couples TRBV30 to TRBJ1-3; D perhaps matches TRBD1 (5 bases). V lost 3 bases and J lost 2, with 11 bases in between. The CDR3 runs 14 residues. Per the germline V gene, CDR1 is GTSNPN and CDR2 is SVGIG (reference sequence). CDR3 amino acids: CAWSRDSPGNTIYF. The CDR3 region has the DNA TGTGCCTGGAGCCGGGACTCGCCTGGAAACACCATATATTTT.

The chain recombines TRBV7-2 with TRBJ2-1, with 15 bases lining up with TRBD2. CDR3 length equals 19 residues. Per the germline V gene, CDR1 is SGHTA and CDR2 is FQGNSA. The V gene end was trimmed by 5 bases and the J gene end by 2 bases; junction bases not matched to a gene: 10. CDR3 in DNA: TGTGCCAGCAGCCCCCATGGGACTAGCGGGGGGCGAGCCTACAATGAGCAGTTCTTC. Its translation: CASSPHGTSGGRAYNEQFF.